This entry lists 30 T cell receptor beta chains sequenced from one sample in a study of human T cells and chemical hapten exposure. The time point here: patch test 1, 2 weeks after DPC sensitization. Sample treatment: therapeutic diphenylcyclopropenone sensitization with weekly scalp DPC. Via MiXCR, TCRdb re-called the RACE reads, giving one row per CDR3 protein. Among roughly 360,000 distinct CDR3 sequences listed, roughly 4.8% were seen once. Specimen: whole blood, collected in connection with sensitization to the hapten diphenylcyclopropenone (DPC). The receptors were gathered from a woman aged 45 to 65 with alopecia areata. Some clones in this sample may be carry-over from other donors' samples.

This clonotype was detected many times. The rearrangement uses TRBV6-6 and TRBJ1-1; 8 positions agree with TRBD1. Losses at the gene ends were 6 bases for V and 3 bases for J; bases not matched to a gene: 9. This CDR3 spans 15 amino acids. Germline CDR1 reads MNHNY; CDR2 reads SVGAGI (reference sequence). Written as DNA, the CDR3 is TGTGCCAGCAGCCGATACGGGACAGGTTACACTGAAGCTTTCTTT. Translation: CASSRYGTGYTEAFF.

This clonotype has at least ten counts. The chain has TRBV12-3 or TRBV12-4 and TRBJ2-5; the D gene is possibly TRBD1 (6 bases). With 6 bases removed from V and 2 bases from J, the gap between germline ends came to 10 bases. The CDR3 runs to 13 residues. CDR3 in amino acids: CASSQTGQETQYF. For the CDR3, the DNA is TGTGCCAGCAGCCAAACAGGGCAAGAGACCCAGTACTTC.

Many counts were recorded for this clonotype. The chain employs TRBV20-1 and TRBJ2-6; TRBD1 matches at 7 bases. This CDR3 has 16 amino acids. Trimming cost V 6 bases and J 0 bases; bases outside gene matches: 8. CDR1 and CDR2 from the germline V gene are DFQATT and SNEGSKA (reference sequence). CDR3 residues: CSASGSGGSGANVLTF. The CDR3 DNA reads as TGCAGTGCCAGTGGGTCAGGGGGCTCTGGGGCCAACGTCCTGACTTTC.

This clonotype was counted ten times or more. The genes are TRBV18 and TRBJ1-1; D not certain. Trimming left V 3 bases short and J 1 base short, with 12 bases between. CDR1 KGHSH and CDR2 LQKENI come from the germline V gene. The length of the CDR3 is 15 residues. The CDR3 loop is CASSPPSASNTEAFF. For the CDR3, the DNA is TGTGCCAGCTCACCCCCCTCCGCATCGAACACTGAAGCTTTCTTT.

This clonotype came up many times. J is TRBJ2-1 and V is TRBV29-1; TRBD2 might be the D (5 bases). CDR1 is SQVTM and CDR2 is ANQGSEA in the germline V gene. V lost 6 bases and J 7 bases, leaving 7 bases between the germline ends. This CDR3 contains 10 residues. CDR3 coding DNA: TGCAGCGTGAGGGTGAATGAGCAGTTCTTC. This sequence encodes CSVRVNEQFF.

This clonotype was counted many times. The chain uses TRBV24-1 and TRBJ1-5; 10 bases fit TRBD1. In germline, CDR1 is KGHDR, CDR2 SFDVKD. This CDR3 is built from 14 residues. Trimming took 9 bases from V and 7 from J; bases not matched to a gene: 8. The CDR3 loop reads CATRQGAYGQPQHF. The CDR3 DNA reads TGTGCCACCCGACAGGGGGCGTACGGGCAGCCCCAGCATTTT.

This clonotype was recorded a few times. CDR3 region: CAMATGERETQYF. Written as DNA, the CDR3 is TGTGCCATGGCCACAGGGGAGCGCGAGACCCAGTACTTC. The J gene is TRBJ2-5, the V gene TRBV10-3, with 7 nucleotides matching TRBD1. Germline V gene sequence: CDR1 ENHRY, CDR2 SYGVKD. V lost 9 bases, J lost 5 bases, and 9 bases stayed unmatched. This CDR3 comprises 13 residues.

This clonotype was counted many times. This chain uses TRBV2 with TRBJ2-3; D is uncertain. CDR1 is SNHLY and CDR2 is FYNNEI in the germline V gene. V dropped 2 bases and J dropped 1 base, with 4 bases sitting between them. There are 13 residues in the CDR3. CDR3 nucleotide sequence: TGTGCCAGCAGTGAAACCCGCACAGATACGCAGTATTTT. Translating it yields CASSETRTDTQYF.

At least ten counts were recorded for this clonotype. The chain is built from TRBV9 and TRBJ1-2; the D is unclear. The CDR3 has 13 amino acids. V was shortened by 0 bases and J by 2 bases, with 5 bases between the two germline ends. Germline-derived CDR1 and CDR2 are SGDLS and YYNGEE. CDR3 sequence reads: CASSVGRNYGYTF. As DNA, the CDR3 is TGTGCCAGCAGCGTAGGGCGAAACTATGGCTACACCTTC.

There are many counts of this clonotype. The chain couples TRBV11-2 to TRBJ1-1; 7 bases agree with TRBD1. The germline V gene encodes CDR1 SGHAT and CDR2 FQNNGV. The CDR3 has 16 residues. Losses at the gene ends were 6 bases for V and 1 base for J; bases not matched to a gene: 11. The CDR3 reads CASRQDRAHRNTEAFF. CDR3 DNA sequence: TGTGCCAGCAGGCAAGACAGGGCCCATCGGAACACTGAAGCTTTCTTT.

The sample holds many counts of this clonotype. The chain uses TRBV2 and TRBJ1-1, with 8 bases lining up with TRBD1. The CDR3 sequence is 13 residues long. The germline V gene has CDR1 SNHLY and CDR2 FYNNEI. J was trimmed by 5 bases and V by 8 bases; bases with no gene match: 7. This CDR3 reads CASGQGPRTEAFF. DNA of the CDR3: TGTGCCAGCGGACAGGGTCCGAGGACTGAAGCTTTCTTT.

This clonotype has a count of ten or more. V usage is TRBV30 and J usage is TRBJ1-5; D is perhaps TRBD1 (6 bases). The germline V and J ends were trimmed by 5 bases and 4 bases, with 12 bases remaining between them. Germline V gives CDR1 GTSNPN, CDR2 SVGIG (reference sequence). There are 13 residues in the CDR3. Here the CDR3 reads CAWSTGRNQPQHF. The CDR3 nucleotides are TGTGCCTGGTCGACAGGACGGAATCAGCCCCAGCATTTT. The whole variable domain, filled in from reference TRBV30 and TRBJ1-5, reads SQTIHQWPATLVQPVGSPLSLECTVEGTSNPNLYWYRQAAGRGLQLLFYSVGIGQISSEVPQNLSASRPQDRQFILSSKKLLLSDSGFYLCAWSTGRNQPQHFGDGTRLSIL.

Many counts were recorded for this clonotype. V usage is TRBV20-1 and J usage is TRBJ1-6; the match to TRBD1 covers 7 bases. This CDR3 spans 16 amino acids. Trimming at V came to 5 bases and at J to 5 bases, leaving 12 bases not matched to a gene. Germline CDR1 and CDR2: DFQATT and SNEGSKA (reference sequence). In nucleotides, the CDR3 is TGCAGTGCTCCGAAGGGAGGGGGCCTAAATAATTCACCCCTCCACTTT. Its translation: CSAPKGGGLNNSPLHF.

There are many counts of this clonotype. V gene TRBV10-3 combines with J gene TRBJ2-7; 7 bases fit TRBD1. From germline, CDR1 is ENHRY and CDR2 SYGVKD. V gave up 3 bases and J gave up 1 base; unmatched junction bases: 6. CDR3 length: 15 amino acids. This CDR3 reads CAISDLPGQSYEQYF. The CDR3 DNA follows: TGTGCCATCAGTGACCTACCGGGACAGTCCTACGAGCAGTACTTC.

The rearrangement links TRBV5-5 to TRBJ2-5; TRBD1 matches at 7 bases. The V gene's germline CDR1 is SGHKS and CDR2 YYEKEE (reference sequence). V was clipped by 5 bases and J by 1 base; unmatched bases: 8. The CDR3 loop spans 15 amino acids. This chain's CDR3 is CASSFQTGLQETQYF. The CDR3 DNA sequence: TGTGCCAGCAGTTTCCAGACAGGGCTCCAAGAGACCCAGTACTTC.

This clonotype occurred many times. The V gene is TRBV12-3 or TRBV12-4, the J gene TRBJ2-7; a possible D gene is TRBD1 (6 bases). V was cut by 6 bases and J by 2 bases, with 17 bases left in between. This CDR3 contains 15 residues. The CDR3 DNA sequence: TGTGCCAGCAGCACACACCGGGACAACCCCTACGAGCAGTACTTC. Protein product: CASSTHRDNPYEQYF.

In its sample, this clonotype was seen many times. The rearrangement uses TRBV5-5 and TRBJ2-7, with D tentatively TRBD2 (5 bases). Trimming cost V 6 bases and J 5 bases, with 12 bases left between them. This CDR3 contains 12 residues. Germline V gives CDR1 SGHKS, CDR2 YYEKEE (reference sequence). The CDR3 is CASTKGDHEQYF. The CDR3 region has the DNA TGTGCCAGCACCAAGGGAGACCACGAGCAGTACTTC.

This clonotype was detected many times. The rearrangement links TRBV7-9 to TRBJ1-5; D not resolved. The V end lost 6 bases, the J end lost 7 bases, and 10 bases lay between the germline ends. The CDR3 loop spans 12 amino acids. Looked up from germline, CDR1 is SEHNR and CDR2 is FQNEAQ (reference sequence). CDR3 protein: CASSSLEQPQHF. In nucleotides, the CDR3 is TGTGCCAGCAGTTCCCTGGAGCAGCCCCAGCATTTT.

Only a few counts were recorded for this clonotype. The V gene is TRBV12-3 or TRBV12-4, the J gene TRBJ2-7, with unresolved D. This CDR3 contains 16 residues. Trimming pared 1 base from V and 6 bases from J, leaving 19 bases between. CDR3 nucleotide sequence: TGTGCCAGCAGTTTAGTTAGTAAGTTACACCGCCGCGAGCAGTACTTC. This gives the protein CASSLVSKLHRREQYF.

In this sample, this clonotype turned up many times. This chain links TRBV9 with TRBJ1-6; the D gene is possibly TRBD1 (5 bases). The CDR3 runs 16 residues. V lost 3 bases and J 10 bases, leaving 20 bases between the germline ends. Germline CDR1 reads SGDLS; CDR2 reads YYNGEE. The chain's CDR3 is CASSATGDPGSSPLHF. The CDR3 DNA sequence: TGTGCCAGCAGCGCTACCGGGGACCCCGGTTCGTCACCCCTCCACTTT. The full variable domain, completed using reference TRBV9 and TRBJ1-6, is DSGVTQTPKHLITATGQRVTLRCSPRSGDLSVYWYQQSLDQGLQFLIQYYNGEERAKGNILERFSAQQFPDLHSELNLSSLELGDSALYFCASSATGDPGSSPLHFGNGTRLTVT.

There are many counts of this clonotype. V is TRBV11-2 and J is TRBJ1-6; 9 bases agree with TRBD1. The CDR3 runs to 13 residues. Germline V gene lookup returns CDR1 SGHAT and CDR2 FQNNGV. The V segment lost 3 bases and the J segment 12 bases; nucleotides outside the gene matches: 3. The CDR3 reads CASSLGTGRPLHF. The CDR3 nucleotides are TGTGCCAGCAGCTTGGGGACAGGGAGACCCCTCCACTTT.

Only a few counts were recorded for this clonotype. The V call is TRBV27, the J call TRBJ1-6, with D possibly being TRBD1 (5 bases). There are 14 residues in the CDR3. The germline V gene has CDR1 MNHEY and CDR2 SMNVEV (reference sequence). Trimming removed 4 bases from V and 12 bases from J, with 16 bases in between. The CDR3 nucleotides are TGTGCCAGCAGTTCGGGCAGGGCGGAACGACCCCTCCACTTT. Protein: CASSSGRAERPLHF.

In this sample, this clonotype turned up many times. The genes are TRBV4-1 and TRBJ2-7; 8 bases fit TRBD2. Trimming cost V 0 bases and J 7 bases; bases outside gene matches: 11. CDR3 length equals 16 residues. Germline CDR1 reads MGHRA; CDR2 reads YSYEKL. The CDR3 DNA sequence: TGCGCCAGCAGCCAAGATTATGGGACTAGGTCGTGGGAGCAGTACTTC. The encoded protein is CASSQDYGTRSWEQYF.

This clonotype came up many times. The rearrangement links TRBV7-2 to TRBJ1-1, with 7 bases that match TRBD1. The CDR3 contains 15 residues. J gave up 5 bases and V 4 bases, and 10 bases lay outside the gene matches. Germline CDR1 and CDR2: SGHTA and FQGNSA. The CDR3 sequence: CASSSDRVESTEAFF. The CDR3 region has the DNA TGTGCCAGCAGCTCCGACAGGGTCGAATCGACTGAAGCTTTCTTT.

The table lists this clonotype with a few counts. V and J are TRBV5-6 and TRBJ2-1; D perhaps matches TRBD2 (7 bases). The V gene lost 4 bases and the J gene lost 13 bases, with 24 bases spanning the gap. Germline lookup yields CDR1 SGHDT and CDR2 YYEEEE. This CDR3 has 15 amino acids. In DNA, the CDR3 is TGTGCCAGCAGCGCGGGCGGGGGCCTGGCGACAGGACAGTTCTTC. Residues: CASSAGGGLATGQFF. Complete variable domain (other parts from reference TRBV5-6 and TRBJ2-1): DAGVTQSPTHLIKTRGQQVTLRCSPKSGHDTVSWYQQALGQGPQFIFQYYEEEERQRGNFPDRFSGHQFPNYSSELNVNALLLGDSALYLCASSAGGGLATGQFFGPGTRLTVL.

This clonotype has ten or more counts. The chain joins TRBV2 to TRBJ1-5; 7 positions match TRBD1. There are 13 residues in the CDR3. The germline gives CDR1 SNHLY, CDR2 FYNNEI. V trimming: 6 bases; J trimming: 2 bases; junction bases outside the gene matches: 1. The CDR3 loop is CASSGQGNQPQHF. CDR3 sequence (DNA): TGTGCCAGCAGCGGACAGGGCAATCAGCCCCAGCATTTT.

The chain recombines TRBV5-6 with TRBJ2-4, with D maybe TRBD2 (5 bases). The CDR3 length is 16 residues. Germline lookup yields CDR1 SGHDT and CDR2 YYEEEE. V was trimmed by 0 bases and J by 3 bases, leaving 13 bases between them. DNA for the CDR3: TGTGCCAGCAGCTTGGGGACTCCTCTAGGCAAAAACATTCAGTACTTC. Protein: CASSLGTPLGKNIQYF.

This clonotype was seen repeatedly, ten times or more. The chain joins TRBV7-6 to TRBJ1-1; 7 bases line up with TRBD1. This CDR3 region has 16 residues. Trimming removed 5 bases from V and 4 bases from J; junction bases left unmatched: 13. In germline, CDR1 is SGHVS, CDR2 FNYEAQ. The DNA of the CDR3 is TGTGCCAGCAGCACTAAGGGGGCCCAAGGGGGCACTGAAGCTTTCTTT. This codes for CASSTKGAQGGTEAFF.

The chain links TRBV2 to TRBJ1-5; possibly TRBD1 for D (5 bases). This CDR3 has 15 residues. CDR1 and CDR2 from the germline V gene are SNHLY and FYNNEI. Trimming stripped 6 bases from V and 2 bases from J, with 14 bases between. The CDR3 loop is CASRDQGTGNQPQHF. CDR3 bases: TGTGCCAGCAGAGACCAGGGTACGGGCAATCAGCCCCAGCATTTT.

This clonotype was observed many times. The gene calls are TRBV2 and TRBJ1-1, with TRBD1 as a possible D gene (5 bases). Germline V lookup: CDR1 SNHLY, CDR2 FYNNEI. V gave up 8 bases and J gave up 0 bases, with 13 bases separating them. CDR3 length: 14 amino acids. The CDR3 DNA is TGTGCCAGCGTGGGGGATAACCTGAACACTGAAGCTTTCTTT. This encodes CASVGDNLNTEAFF.